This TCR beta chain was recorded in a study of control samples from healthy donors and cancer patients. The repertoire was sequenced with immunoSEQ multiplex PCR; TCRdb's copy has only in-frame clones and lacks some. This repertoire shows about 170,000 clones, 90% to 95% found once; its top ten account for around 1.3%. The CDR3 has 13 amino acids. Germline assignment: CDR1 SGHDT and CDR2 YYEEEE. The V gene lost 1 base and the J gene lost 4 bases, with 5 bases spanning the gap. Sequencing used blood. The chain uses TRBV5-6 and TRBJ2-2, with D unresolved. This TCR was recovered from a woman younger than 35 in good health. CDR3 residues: CASSLTGTGELFF. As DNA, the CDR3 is TGTGCCAGCAGCTTGACGGGCACCGGGGAGCTGTTTTTT.